The 18 T cell receptor beta chains in this list originate from one sample, sequenced in a study of blood T cell repertoires in COVID-19. Repertoires were generated with immunoSEQ multiplex PCR, while TCRdb's copy carries only in-frame clones and drops some. The sample carries a few hundred thousand clones, roughly nine tenths recorded once. Sequenced sample: PBMCs or T cells enriched from blood (not recorded which). The receptors shown here come from a woman aged 55-70 years who had recovered from COVID-19.

This sequence joins TRBV4-1 and TRBJ1-1; D may be TRBD1 (5 bases). Germline V gives CDR1 MGHRA, CDR2 YSYEKL. The CDR3 length is 15 residues. Trimming shortened V by 1 base and J by 1 base, and 10 bases separated the two germline ends. Written as DNA, the CDR3 is TGCGCCAGCAGCCAAGTGATAGGGGAGAACACTGAAGCTTTCTTT. It encodes CASSQVIGENTEAFF.

The rearrangement links TRBV7-6 to TRBJ2-7; D perhaps matches TRBD2 (5 bases). Per germline, CDR1 SGHVS and CDR2 FNYEAQ. This CDR3 comprises 15 residues. V lost 5 bases and J 0 bases, leaving 14 bases between the germline ends. CDR3 sequence reads: CASSTRTGSSYEQYF. The CDR3 nucleotides are TGTGCCAGCAGCACGAGAACGGGGAGCTCCTACGAGCAGTACTTC.

This clone has only a few counts. This sample includes further DNA sequences coding for the same CDR3. The chain links TRBV7-2 to TRBJ2-3, with 10 bases fitting TRBD2. Germline V gene data show CDR1 as SGHTA and CDR2 as FQGNSA. V was clipped by 1 base and J by 3 bases; unmatched bases: 1. This CDR3 contains 15 residues. The CDR3 DNA reads as TGTGCCAGCAGCTTAGTAGCGGGGGGAACAGATACGCAGTATTTT. Protein: CASSLVAGGTDTQYF.

The chain carries TRBV6-5 and TRBJ2-1; 11 bases are a match to TRBD1. V was clipped by 6 bases and J by 5 bases; unmatched bases: 3. Germline CDR1 and CDR2: MNHEY and SVGAGI. This CDR3 region has 14 residues. The CDR3 DNA follows: TGTGCCAGCAGCACGGACAGGGGGCACAATGAGCAGTTCTTC. Amino acid sequence: CASSTDRGHNEQFF.

The chain uses TRBV18 and TRBJ2-1, with D tentatively TRBD1 (6 bases). V lost 3 bases and J 4 bases, leaving 13 bases between the germline ends. The germline V gene encodes CDR1 KGHSH and CDR2 LQKENI. The length of the CDR3 is 15 residues. Here the CDR3 DNA reads TGTGCCAGCTCACCGAAACAGGGCGCTTACAATGAGCAGTTCTTC. Protein: CASSPKQGAYNEQFF.

The V gene is TRBV5-1, the J gene TRBJ2-1, with D possibly being TRBD2 (5 bases). Per germline, CDR1 SGHRS and CDR2 YFSETQ. The CDR3 spans 13 residues. Between the trimmed V and J ends, which lost 1 base and 8 bases, there was a span of 10 bases. The DNA of the CDR3 is TGCGCCAGCAGCTTGAGAGGGTTAGATGAGCAGTTCTTC. Protein: CASSLRGLDEQFF.

This clone has only one observation. The sample holds other DNA sequences that translate to the same CDR3. The chain uses TRBV24-1 and TRBJ1-2; 11 bases align to TRBD1. Germline-derived CDR1 and CDR2 are KGHDR and SFDVKD. V was clipped by 3 bases and J by 7 bases; unmatched bases: 3. The CDR3 has 14 residues. DNA of the CDR3: TGTGCCACCAGTGATCCCGGGACAGGGGGTGGCTACACCTTC. The encoded protein is CATSDPGTGGGYTF.

V is TRBV19 and J is TRBJ1-5; no reliable D call. The CDR3 contains 14 residues. V gave up 3 bases and J gave up 1 base, with 7 bases separating them. Germline V lookup: CDR1 LNHDA, CDR2 SQIVND (reference sequence). CDR3 amino acids: CASSIHRSNQPQHF. As DNA, the CDR3 is TGTGCCAGTAGTATCCACAGAAGCAATCAGCCCCAGCATTTT.

The chain links TRBV30 to TRBJ2-2; perhaps TRBD1 as D (5 bases). There are 14 residues in the CDR3. The V gene lost 3 bases and the J gene lost 4 bases, with 12 bases spanning the gap. Germline-derived CDR1 and CDR2 are GTSNPN and SVGIG (reference sequence). CDR3 DNA: TGTGCCTGGAGGGTAGGGGTGAGCACCGGGGAGCTGTTTTTT. Its translation: CAWRVGVSTGELFF.

This chain uses TRBV27 with TRBJ1-1; 9 nucleotides line up with TRBD1. This CDR3 has 16 amino acids. The trim removed 0 bases at V and 1 base at J, leaving 3 bases unmatched. Germline CDR1 reads MNHEY; CDR2 reads SMNVEV (reference sequence). The CDR3 region has the DNA TGTGCCAGCAGTTTATCGGGACAGGGCCCGAACACTGAAGCTTTCTTT. Its translation is CASSLSGQGPNTEAFF.

This chain uses TRBV5-1 with TRBJ2-2; 7 bases line up with TRBD1. V shed 0 bases, J shed 4 bases, and the junction held 3 bases outside the gene matches. The CDR3 length is 15 residues. The germline V gene has CDR1 SGHRS and CDR2 YFSETQ. CDR3 sequence (DNA): TGCGCCAGCAGCTTGGCGACAGGGTTCACCGGGGAGCTGTTTTTT. Translation gives CASSLATGFTGELFF.

The rearrangement links TRBV6-6 to TRBJ1-6, with 7 bases fitting TRBD1. The germline V gene has CDR1 MNHNY and CDR2 SVGAGI (reference sequence). The trim removed 6 bases at V and 4 bases at J, leaving 6 bases unmatched. The CDR3 is 15 residues long. Here the CDR3 reads CASSPGQAYNSPLHF. The CDR3 nucleotides read TGTGCCAGCAGCCCTGGACAGGCTTATAATTCACCCCTCCACTTT.

This clone was seen once. The chain joins TRBV29-1 to TRBJ1-1; possible D gene TRBD1, 5 bases. Trimming stripped 8 bases from V and 0 bases from J, with 10 bases between. CDR1 and CDR2 from the germline V gene are SQVTM and ANQGSEA. The CDR3 is 12 residues long. The CDR3 spells CSPRQMNTEAFF. The CDR3 coding sequence is TGCAGCCCAAGACAGATGAACACTGAAGCTTTCTTT.

The chain combines TRBV7-8 with TRBJ2-1; 15 bases agree with TRBD2. The V and J ends lost 1 base and 0 bases, in that order; junction bases with no gene match: 1. Germline V CDR1 and CDR2: SGHVS, FQNEAQ. The CDR3 contains 18 residues. The CDR3 region is CASSLGTSGGASYNEQFF. Here the CDR3 DNA reads TGTGCCAGCAGCTTAGGGACTAGCGGGGGGGCCTCCTACAATGAGCAGTTCTTC.

Concerning this clone itself: Other nucleotide sequences in the sample specify the same CDR3. This chain joins TRBV18 and TRBJ2-7, with D tentatively TRBD1 (6 bases). The V gene's germline CDR1 is KGHSH and CDR2 LQKENI. The CDR3 is 13 amino acids. The V end was cut by 3 bases, the J end by 1 base, with 7 bases between. Here the CDR3 reads CASSPGQSYEQYV. The DNA of the CDR3 is TGTGCCAGCTCACCCGGACAGTCCTACGAGCAGTACGTC.

CDR3 coding DNA: TGTGCCAGCAGCCCTCAACCGGGACTAGCGGGGTCAGATACGCAGTATTTT. Translated, it gives CASSPQPGLAGSDTQYF. The gene calls are TRBV6-2 or TRBV6-3 and TRBJ2-3; 13 nucleotides match TRBD2. Germline V gene data show CDR1 as MNHEY and CDR2 as SVGEGT. There are 17 residues in the CDR3. Germline trimming cut 6 bases from V and 4 bases from J; bases unmatched to any gene: 10.

This chain connects TRBV19 to TRBJ2-3, with a weak D call TRBD1 (5 bases). Trimming removed 5 bases at V and 4 bases at J, with 13 bases between. Germline CDR1 LNHDA, CDR2 SQIVND (reference sequence). This CDR3 contains 14 residues. The CDR3 is CASSVTGGADTQYF. The CDR3 DNA follows: TGTGCCAGTAGTGTTACAGGTGGGGCAGATACGCAGTATTTT.

This sequence joins TRBV24-1 and TRBJ2-3; no reliable D call. V lost 2 bases, J lost 4 bases, and 15 bases lay in between. The length of the CDR3 is 16 residues. The germline gives CDR1 KGHDR, CDR2 SFDVKD. The CDR3 spells CATSDWQANGPDTQYF. CDR3 nucleotides: TGTGCCACCAGTGATTGGCAGGCCAATGGGCCAGATACGCAGTATTTT.